Listed below are T cell receptor beta chains from one sample, sequenced in a study of CD4+ T cells in melanoma. This table comes from immunoSEQ multiplex PCR, and its TCRdb copy is limited to in-frame clones, with some not included. The sample carries 13,000 or so clones, roughly 80% recorded once. The specimen sequenced was cells from a culture (not recorded whether cultured in vitro). The receptors were gathered from a human donor with melanoma. CDR3s include the opening cysteine and the closing phenylalanine or tryptophan. A D gene is named only where the DNA matches it firmly. Not all rows give a size; the values are once, few, many and, for expanded clones, a class.

>TRBV11-2|TRBD2|NA|TRBJ2-5
CASSLEASGGATRKTQYF
TGTGCCAGCAGCTTAGAGGCTAGCGGGGGGGCAACTAGAAAGACCCAGTACTTC
>TRBV29-1|NA|NA|TRBJ1-1
CSVKAGGWEAFF
TGCAGCGTTAAAGCAGGAGGGTGGGAAGCTTTCTTT
>TRBV18|TRBD2|NA|TRBJ2-3
CASSPFRGGSTDTQYF
TGTGCCAGCTCACCTTTCCGCGGGGGTAGCACAGATACGCAGTATTTT
>TRBV7-9|NA|medium-sized|TRBJ1-2
CASSSTGTNYGYTF
TGTGCCAGCAGCTCTACAGGGACCAACTATGGCTACACCTTC
>TRBV6-1|NA|NA|TRBJ1-1
CASSVQVKGEAFF
TGTGCCAGCAGCGTACAGGTTAAAGGTGAAGCTTTCTTT
>TRBV27|NA|few|TRBJ1-6
CASSLVSPSLTRVHF
TGTGCCAGCAGTTTGGTTTCTCCTTCGCTCACTAGGGTCCACTTT
>TRBV6-5|NA|NA|TRBJ1-1
CASRWGRSSEAFF
TGTGCCAGCCGGTGGGGAAGGAGCTCTGAAGCTTTCTTT
>TRBV30|TRBD1|NA|TRBJ2-7
CAWRGQGVAYEQYF
TGTGCCTGGAGGGGACAGGGGGTAGCCTACGAGCAGTACTTC
>TRBV5-4|NA|NA|TRBJ1-2
CASSLEQGRGYGYTF
TGTGCCAGCAGCTTGGAGCAGGGGAGGGGCTATGGCTACACCTTC
>TRBV29-1|NA|NA|TRBJ2-3
CSVDPPVGGPMNTQYF
TGCAGCGTTGATCCACCGGTGGGGGGCCCCATGAATACGCAGTATTTT
>TRBV6-5|TRBD2|NA|TRBJ2-4
CASSPPGGSNIQYF
TGTGCCAGCAGTCCACCGGGGGGGTCAAACATTCAGTACTTC
>TRBV11-1|NA|NA|TRBJ2-5
CASTGSTEETQYF
TGTGCCAGCACCGGGTCGACAGAAGAGACCCAGTACTTC
>TRBV5-1|TRBD1|NA|TRBJ1-2
CASSTGQGSNYGYTF
TGCGCCAGCAGCACGGGACAGGGTTCAAACTATGGCTACACCTTC
>TRBV7-2|NA|NA|TRBJ1-2
CASSATNLGTRQGYTF
TGTGCCAGCAGCGCTACCAACCTGGGGACGAGACAAGGCTACACCTTC
>TRBV11-3|NA|NA|TRBJ1-2
CASSLRGGGLHGYTF
TGTGCCAGCAGCTTAAGGGGCGGGGGGCTGCATGGCTACACCTTC
>TRBV5-1|TRBD2|NA|TRBJ2-2
CASSSGLGDTGELFF
TGCGCCAGCAGCTCGGGACTAGGGGACACCGGGGAGCTGTTTTTT
>TRBV10-1|TRBD1|NA|TRBJ2-2
CASSAGTGYATGELFF
TGCGCCAGCAGTGCCGGGACAGGGTATGCGACCGGGGAGCTGTTTTTT
>TRBV15|NA|NA|TRBJ1-2
CATSRDPHGQSHGYTF
TGTGCCACCAGCAGAGATCCCCATGGACAGTCCCATGGCTACACCTTC
>TRBV7-3|TRBD1|NA|TRBJ1-6
CASSPTGTGNSPLHF
TGTGCCAGCAGCCCCACCGGGACAGGGAATTCACCCCTCCACTTT
>TRBV7-9|NA|NA|TRBJ1-1
CASSLAGAPNTEAFF
TGTGCCAGCAGCTTAGCGGGGGCCCCGAACACTGAAGCTTTCTTT
>TRBV27|NA|once|TRBJ1-1
CASSLRGHAKTEAFF
TGTGCCAGCAGTTTACGGGGGCACGCTAAGACTGAAGCTTTCTTT
>TRBV9|NA|NA|TRBJ1-1
CASSAQWAGTEAFF
TGTGCCAGCAGCGCGCAGTGGGCAGGCACTGAAGCTTTCTTT
>TRBV11-1|NA|NA|TRBJ1-6
CASNGQWNSPLHF
TGTGCCAGCAACGGACAGTGGAATTCACCCCTCCACTTT